The entry that follows covers one T cell receptor beta chain sequence. Antigen unknown. These data are taken from a study of shared clonotypes between healthy human individuals. About the research overall: The donor pool was made up of two women and three men aged 18 to 49. General study findings and limits: Naive CD4 clonotypes overlapped across a handful of donors at roughly 5.1%.

Assay: immunoSEQ multiplex PCR; the TCRdb copy retains only in-frame clones and omits some. The data hold roughly 550,000 clones, with roughly 96% observed a single time. Naive CD8 isolation took CD45RO-negative cells positively selected for CCR7 and excluded terminally differentiated effector memory CD45RA+ cells. Donors comprised healthy HIV-negative adults lacking recent acute infections or vaccinations. CDR1 and CDR2 from the germline V gene are MRHNA and SNTAGT. V lost 2 bases and J 12 bases, leaving 11 bases between the germline ends. The CDR3 is 12 amino acids. This receptor was taken from a woman aged 25 to 39 in good health. Material for sequencing was naive CD8+ T cells sorted from blood. The chain recombines TRBV6-4 with TRBJ2-1; D possibly corresponds to TRBD2 (5 bases). CDR3 DNA: TGTGCCAGCAGTGACGAGGGAGCCAGGCAGTTCTTC. It specifies CASSDEGARQFF.